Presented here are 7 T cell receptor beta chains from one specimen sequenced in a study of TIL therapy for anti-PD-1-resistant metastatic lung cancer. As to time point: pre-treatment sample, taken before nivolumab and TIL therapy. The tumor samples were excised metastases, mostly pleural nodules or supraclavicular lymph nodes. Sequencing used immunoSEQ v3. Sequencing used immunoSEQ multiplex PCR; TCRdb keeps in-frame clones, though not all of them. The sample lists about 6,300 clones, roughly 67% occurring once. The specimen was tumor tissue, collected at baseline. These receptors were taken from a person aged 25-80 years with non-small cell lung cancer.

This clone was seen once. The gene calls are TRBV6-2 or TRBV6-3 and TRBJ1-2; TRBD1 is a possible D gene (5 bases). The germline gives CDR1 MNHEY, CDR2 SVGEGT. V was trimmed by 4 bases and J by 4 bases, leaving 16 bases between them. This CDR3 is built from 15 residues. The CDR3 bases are TGTGCCAGCAGTTCGGGGCCGTGGCAGGCCTATGGCTACACCTTC. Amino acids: CASSSGPWQAYGYTF.

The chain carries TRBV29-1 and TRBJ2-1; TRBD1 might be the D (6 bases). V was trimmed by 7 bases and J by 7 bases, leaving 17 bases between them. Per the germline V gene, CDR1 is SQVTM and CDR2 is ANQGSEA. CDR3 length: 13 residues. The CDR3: CSGTGMDPNEQFF. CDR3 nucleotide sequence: TGCAGCGGTACAGGGATGGACCCGAATGAGCAGTTCTTC.

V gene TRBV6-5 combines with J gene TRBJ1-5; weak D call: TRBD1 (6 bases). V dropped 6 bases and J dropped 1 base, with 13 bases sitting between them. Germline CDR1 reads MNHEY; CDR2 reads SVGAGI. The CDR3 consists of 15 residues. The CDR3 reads CASRPVQGSNQPQHF. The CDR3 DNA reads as TGTGCCAGCAGACCCGTTCAGGGGAGCAATCAGCCCCAGCATTTT.

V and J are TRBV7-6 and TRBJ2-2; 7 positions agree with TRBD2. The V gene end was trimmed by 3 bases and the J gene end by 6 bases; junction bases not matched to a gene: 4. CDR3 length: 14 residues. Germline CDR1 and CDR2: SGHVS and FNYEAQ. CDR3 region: CASSLGGTAGELFF. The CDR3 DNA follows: TGTGCCAGCAGCTTGGGGGGGACCGCCGGGGAGCTGTTTTTT.

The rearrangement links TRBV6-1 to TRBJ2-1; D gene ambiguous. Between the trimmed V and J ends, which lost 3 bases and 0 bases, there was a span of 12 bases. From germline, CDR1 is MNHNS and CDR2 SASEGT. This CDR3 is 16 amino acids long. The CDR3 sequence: CASSDRTDASYNEQFF. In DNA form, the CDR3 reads TGTGCCAGCAGTGATCGGACCGACGCCTCCTACAATGAGCAGTTCTTC.

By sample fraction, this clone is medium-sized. CDR3: CASSLVSGGTYNEQFF. In DNA form, the CDR3 reads TGTGCCAGCAGCTTAGTTAGCGGGGGAACCTACAATGAGCAGTTCTTC. The chain couples TRBV7-2 to TRBJ2-1, with 9 nucleotides matching TRBD2. Germline V gene lookup returns CDR1 SGHTA and CDR2 FQGNSA. The junction had 3 bases not matched to a gene; V was cut back by 1 base and J by 2 bases. The CDR3 has 16 residues.

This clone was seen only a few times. CDR3 sequence (DNA): TGTGCCAGCAGCTATCGTGAGGGTTCGACAGATACGCAGTATTTT. Translation: CASSYREGSTDTQYF. The gene calls are TRBV7-9 and TRBJ2-3; D perhaps matches TRBD2 (5 bases). V was shortened by 4 bases and J by 3 bases, with 14 bases between the two germline ends. The CDR3 has 15 amino acids. Germline CDR1 and CDR2: SEHNR and FQNEAQ (reference sequence).